These T cell receptor beta chains were read from a single sample in a study of blood T cells in healthy people across ages. MiXCR, applied by TCRdb to the 5' RACE reads, yields one record per CDR3 protein. Counted here are over 600,000 distinct CDR3 sequences, more than 35% occurring once; the ten biggest clones make up around 18%. Sequenced input: blood. These receptors all come from a man at least 80 years old in good health. Each CDR3 is given with its conserved first and last residue. Clone size is given for some rows only: seen once, a few or many times, or a class if the clone is expanded.

v_call: TRBV6-5
j_call: -
clone_size: -
cdr3_aa: CASIPQETQYF

v_call: TRBV7-8
j_call: TRBJ2-3
clone_size: -
cdr3_aa: CASSLEQRGIDTQYF

v_call: TRBV13
j_call: TRBJ2-4
clone_size: many
cdr3_aa: CASSLGENIQYF

v_call: TRBV5-1
j_call: TRBJ2-1
clone_size: few
cdr3_aa: CASSSGGLAGGPYNEQFF

v_call: TRBV10-3
j_call: TRBJ2-1
clone_size: -
cdr3_aa: CAIGLAGSNEQFF

v_call: TRBV9
j_call: TRBJ2-2
clone_size: -
cdr3_aa: CASSVAKGTGELFF

v_call: TRBV5-1
j_call: TRBJ1-1
clone_size: few
cdr3_aa: CASSLQAARLNTEAFF

v_call: TRBV28
j_call: TRBJ2-1
clone_size: -
cdr3_aa: CASSVRQGAGDNEQFF

v_call: TRBV20-1
j_call: -
clone_size: -
cdr3_aa: CSAKGLAGGEKVYNEQYF

v_call: TRBV7-6
j_call: TRBJ2-1
clone_size: few
cdr3_aa: CASSSTTGTSYNEQFF

v_call: TRBV18
j_call: TRBJ1-1
clone_size: -
cdr3_aa: CASSPAGEGTEAFF

v_call: TRBV5-1
j_call: TRBJ2-3
clone_size: few
cdr3_aa: CASSIRQGPDTQYF

v_call: TRBV3-1
j_call: TRBJ2-1
clone_size: -
cdr3_aa: CASSQDQARYEQFF

v_call: TRBV7-2
j_call: TRBJ2-5
clone_size: few
cdr3_aa: CASSLATKSWITGKTQYF

v_call: TRBV7-2
j_call: TRBJ2-5
clone_size: -
cdr3_aa: CASSAEVGRGAQQYF

v_call: TRBV27
j_call: TRBJ1-4
clone_size: -
cdr3_aa: CASQGRWGLGEKLFF

v_call: TRBV27
j_call: TRBJ2-3
clone_size: once
cdr3_aa: CASSTIPADTQYF

v_call: TRBV11-1
j_call: TRBJ2-3
clone_size: -
cdr3_aa: CANSILATQYF

v_call: TRBV3-1
j_call: TRBJ2-3
clone_size: many
cdr3_aa: CASNEGDSRGGDTQYF

v_call: TRBV12-3/TRBV12-4
j_call: TRBJ2-3
clone_size: -
cdr3_aa: CASRGAPDTQYF

v_call: TRBV20-1
j_call: TRBJ2-6
clone_size: few
cdr3_aa: CSAPAGANVLTF

v_call: TRBV3-1
j_call: TRBJ1-6
clone_size: -
cdr3_aa: CASTKAPRGAPLHF